Reported below is one TCR beta chain. The sample comes from a study of blood T cells in healthy people across ages. Together with a sample-barcoded 5' primer, a J-beta primer mix was included in a second PCR lasting about 7 to 12 cycles. Template switching added a 12-random-nucleotide identifier to every cDNA molecule. TCRdb ran MiXCR on the 5' RACE reads and lists one entry per CDR3 protein. Here the sample spans just over 1 million distinct CDR3 sequences, 40% to 45% being singletons. Losses at the gene ends were 5 bases for V and 3 bases for J; bases not matched to a gene: 8. The CDR3 consists of 15 residues. CDR1 and CDR2 (germline): MNHEY, SMNVEV (reference sequence).

Sequences were obtained from blood. The source is a woman aged 55 to 70 in good health. J is TRBJ2-7 and V is TRBV27, with 9 positions matching TRBD1. CDR3: CASSGWDRADYEQYF. The CDR3 DNA reads as TGTGCCAGCAGTGGTTGGGACAGGGCCGACTACGAGCAGTACTTC.